The T cell receptor beta chain described here comes from a study of shared clonotypes between healthy human individuals. Generated by immunoSEQ multiplex PCR, the TCRdb table keeps only in-frame clones and is missing some. The data hold over 800,000 clones, with 92% observed a single time. In the naive CD8 group, cells lacked CD45RO and were positively selected for CCR7, so terminally differentiated effector memory CD45RA+ cells were left out. Germline values: CDR1 SQVTM, CDR2 ANQGSEA. This CDR3 is built from 12 residues. V was trimmed by 5 bases and J by 5 bases, leaving 12 bases between them. This sequence originates from a man aged 25-40 years in good health. This sequence joins TRBV29-1 and TRBJ1-1, with no clear D. Sequenced material: naive CD8+ T cells sorted from blood. CDR3 nucleotides: TGCAGCGTTACGACCCTAGTGACTGAAGCTTTCTTT. Translating it yields CSVTTLVTEAFF.